This T cell receptor (beta chain) was recovered during a study of radiotherapy plus CTLA-4 blockade in lung cancer (dated by TCRdb to the late 2010s). Looking at the study overall: Objective responses were observed in 18% of enrolled patients, and disease control was achieved in 31%. The research as a whole found: TCR clones derived from tumors expanded in peripheral blood after treatment with radiotherapy and ipilimumab. The strongest predictors of response were reported to be early dynamic shifts in blood T cell clones along with a rise in serum interferon-beta following radiation.

Receptors were amplified or captured by the immunoSEQ multiplex PCR assay. The source is immuneACCESS, and TCRdb retained only in-frame sequences with V and J called. Part of the clones is not carried over; for the studies checked, unresolved V genes explain less than half of this, and the remainder is unexplained. The table for this sample lists tens of thousands of clones; around 81% of them were counted only once. The top ten constitute more than 3.5% of the sample. Note on this clone: The antigen this receptor binds is unknown. No much larger clonotype is one base removed from it; base qualities were not supplied.

The study evaluated CTLA-4 blockade (ipilimumab) given together with focal radiation therapy in patients who had chemo-refractory metastatic non-small-cell lung cancer. Per the germline V gene, SNHLY is the CDR1 and FYNNEI is the CDR2. There are 15 amino acids in the CDR3, from cysteine to phenylalanine inclusive. Only the CDR3 portion is preserved as DNA: 45 bases, with reading frame beginning at the first base. V is trimmed back by 3 bases and J by 4 bases, and the junction contains 5 bases that no gene match accounts for. The source is a human donor with non-small cell lung cancer who had a partial response to radiotherapy plus ipilimumab. Some clones in this sample may be carry-over from other donors' samples. This sequence uses TRBV2 and TRBJ1-5; the central 8 bases match TRBD1. This specimen consisted of peripheral blood, obtained from a patient treated with radiotherapy plus ipilimumab. This receptor carries the CDR3 CASSEHRQGNQPQHF. The DNA is as follows: TGTGCCAGCAGTGAGCATAGACAGGGGAATCAGCCCCAGCATTTT.